Listed below are T cell receptor beta chains from one sample, sequenced in a study of CD8 T cells in ankylosing spondylitis. Each CDR3 protein gets one entry after TCRdb re-called the 5' RACE reads with MiXCR. The data show roughly 300,000 distinct CDR3 sequences, approximately 8.2% seen once. What was sequenced was blood, either unsorted or a sorted T cell fraction (not recorded which). These receptors were obtained from a male donor with ankylosing spondylitis. CDR3s include the opening cysteine and the closing phenylalanine or tryptophan. A D gene is named only where the DNA matches it firmly. Size tells how often a clone was seen (once, few, many) or the class of an expanded clone, and some rows leave it out.

d_gene	abundance	v_gene	j_gene	CDR3nt	CDR3aa
TRBD1	few	TRBV7-8	TRBJ2-2	TGTGCCAGCAGCTTAGCTGACAGGGGCTACGAACTAAACACCGGGGAGCTGTTTTTT	CASSLADRGYELNTGELFF
-	few	TRBV6-5	TRBJ1-5	TGTGCCAGCAGTTACAATCAAGGGGGCAATCAGCCCCAGCATTTT	CASSYNQGGNQPQHF
TRBD2	many	TRBV11-1	TRBJ2-1	TGTGCCAGCAGCTCCCAAGGTTCGAGCGGGAATACCTACAATGAGCAGTTCTTC	CASSSQGSSGNTYNEQFF
-	-	TRBV29-1	TRBJ2-5	TGCAGCGCTTCCCCGGGGTACGAGCTAGGCCAAGAGACCCAGTACTTC	CSASPGYELGQETQYF
TRBD2	few	TRBV7-2	TRBJ2-1	TGTGCCAGCAGCTTAGTAAGCGGGATTTTGAATGAGCAGTTCTTC	CASSLVSGILNEQFF
TRBD2	-	TRBV3-1	TRBJ2-1	TGTGCCAGCAAGACTAGCGGGAGGCCGGATGAGCAGTTCTTC	CASKTSGRPDEQFF
-	few	TRBV7-9	TRBJ2-1	TGTGCCAGCAGCTTAGGGACTGCCCCCCACAATGAGCAGTTCTTC	CASSLGTAPHNEQFF
-	many	TRBV12-3/TRBV12-4	TRBJ1-2	TGTGCCAGCAGTGAAGGGCCGTACTACTATGGCTACACCTTC	CASSEGPYYYGYTF
-	many	TRBV21-1	TRBJ2-2	TGTGCCAGCCGGGTGACAGTAAACACCGGGGAGCTGTTTTTT	CASRVTVNTGELFF
TRBD1	many	TRBV7-2	TRBJ1-3	TGTGCCAGCAGCCCGGACAGGGCCGGAAACACCATATATTTT	CASSPDRAGNTIYF
-	-	TRBV29-1	TRBJ2-7	TGCAGCGTTGTACAATCGGGGGAGCAGTACTTC	CSVVQSGEQYF
-	-	TRBV19	TRBJ1-1	TGTGCCAGTAGTATCTACGGGATGAACACTGAAGCTTTCTTT	CASSIYGMNTEAFF
-	many	TRBV24-1	TRBJ2-3	TGTGCCACCAGTGATACCCACCGGGTCCCCACAGATACGCAGTATTTT	CATSDTHRVPTDTQYF
TRBD1	-	TRBV20-1	TRBJ2-7	TGCAGTGCTGACGACAGGGGAATCTCCGAGCAGTACTTC	CSADDRGISEQYF
-	few	TRBV20-1	TRBJ2-7	TGCAGTGCTATACACTCAAGCTCCTACGAGCAGTACTTC	CSAIHSSSYEQYF
TRBD2	few	TRBV27	TRBJ2-1	TGTGCCAGCAGTTATCAAGCTGGCGGGAGCTCCTACAATGAGCAGTTCTTC	CASSYQAGGSSYNEQFF
TRBD1	-	TRBV25-1	TRBJ2-2	TGTGCCAGCAGTGCCACTAGACAGGGGGGCACCGGGGAGCTGTTTTTT	CASSATRQGGTGELFF
TRBD1	few	TRBV6-2/TRBV6-3	TRBJ2-6	TGTGCCAGCAGGGACAGGGAGGCTGGGGCCAACGTCCTGACTTTC	CASRDREAGANVLTF
-	many	TRBV7-9	TRBJ2-7	TGTGCCAGCAGCCCTTGGACGCTATCCTACGAGCAGTACTTC	CASSPWTLSYEQYF
-	few	TRBV7-9	TRBJ2-3	TGTGCCAGCAGCGGTCCGCCGGGACTCCTGAACACAGATACGCAGTATTTT	CASSGPPGLLNTDTQYF
TRBD1	-	TRBV11-2	TRBJ2-3	TGTGCCAGCAAAACCGACAGGGAGATCGATACGCAGTATTTT	CASKTDREIDTQYF
-	-	TRBV6-5	TRBJ1-6	TGTGCCAGCAGTTATATCCCCCAGGCAAATTCACCCCTCCACTTT	CASSYIPQANSPLHF
-	-	TRBV2	TRBJ2-7	TGTGCCAGCAGTTGGGACACGGCTAGCTACGAGCAGTACTTC	CASSWDTASYEQYF
-	few	TRBV27	TRBJ2-7	TGTGCCAGCAGTTCTCTCCGGGGCCCCAGGGGGGGAGAGCAGTACTTC	CASSSLRGPRGGEQYF
-	few	TRBV12-3/TRBV12-4	TRBJ2-4	TGTGCCAGCAGTTTTTTCCAGGGGGGAAACATTCAGTACTTC	CASSFFQGGNIQYF
TRBD1	few	TRBV7-7	TRBJ2-1	TGTGCCAGCAGCACAAGACAGGGGGCTAGGTACAATGAGCAGTTCTTC	CASSTRQGARYNEQFF
TRBD1	few	TRBV29-1	TRBJ2-3	TGCAGCGCCGGACAGGTACCAGATACGCAGTATTTT	CSAGQVPDTQYF
-	-	TRBV4-1	TRBJ1-5	TGCGCCAGCAGCCAAGCCTCCGGGGGGCCCCAGCATTTT	CASSQASGGPQHF
TRBD1	few	TRBV24-1	TRBJ2-7	TGTGCCACCGCACAGGGGCTAAACCTATACGAGCAGTACTTC	CATAQGLNLYEQYF
-	many	TRBV7-2	TRBJ1-1	TGTGCCAGCAGCCCTAGCCGCACAGGGATGAACACTGAAGCTTTCTTT	CASSPSRTGMNTEAFF
-	-	TRBV3-1	TRBJ1-1	TGTGCCAGCAGCCAACTCTGGATGGGGAACCGTGAAGCTTTCTTT	CASSQLWMGNREAFF
-	-	TRBV10-3	TRBJ2-1	TGTGCCATCAGTGAGTCGGGAACCGGGACTCCAAATCGGAATGAGCAGTTCTTC	CAISESGTGTPNRNEQFF
TRBD1	few	TRBV4-1	TRBJ2-1	TGCGCCAGCAGCCACCTAGGACAGGTGGATTACAATGAGCAGTTCTTC	CASSHLGQVDYNEQFF
-	many	TRBV10-3	TRBJ1-6	TGTGCCATCAGGAACCGGGACAACTATAATTCACCCCTCCACTTT	CAIRNRDNYNSPLHF
-	-	TRBV25-1	TRBJ2-1	TGTGCCAGCAGTGAACGCGGGGATCTTGCCTACAATGAGCAGTTCTTC	CASSERGDLAYNEQFF
TRBD1	few	TRBV6-5	TRBJ2-1	TGTGCCAGCAGTTACTCTGGGACAGACTATTCCTACAATGAGCAGTTCTTC	CASSYSGTDYSYNEQFF
TRBD1	-	TRBV12-3/TRBV12-4	TRBJ1-5	TGTGCCAGCAGTTTAGGACGGACAGGGGTGAGCAATCAGCCCCAGCATTTT	CASSLGRTGVSNQPQHF
-	-	TRBV25-1	TRBJ2-3	TGTGCCAGCAGTCCTCGGGGCAAATCCACAGATACGCAGTATTTT	CASSPRGKSTDTQYF
-	few	TRBV7-2	TRBJ2-3	TGTGCCAGCAGCCCTGCGACTAGAGCAGATACGCAGTATTTT	CASSPATRADTQYF
TRBD1	few	TRBV28	TRBJ2-1	TGTGCCAGCAAATTAGACAGGGACCCCCATAATGAGCAGTTCTTC	CASKLDRDPHNEQFF
-	many	TRBV4-1	TRBJ1-1	TGCGCCAGCAGCCAAGATCTGAGGGGGAGCGCTTTCTTT	CASSQDLRGSAFF
-	few	TRBV7-2	TRBJ1-3	TGTGCCAGCAGCTCGAGCCAGGTTCACACCATATATTTT	CASSSSQVHTIYF
TRBD2	few	TRBV5-1	TRBJ2-5	TGCGCCAGCAGCTGGACTAGCGGGAGTGGGGAAGAGACCCAGTACTTC	CASSWTSGSGEETQYF
TRBD1	many	TRBV7-9	TRBJ2-3	TGTGCCAGCAGTCTATACAGGGGAGCCCACAACACAGATACGCAGTATTTT	CASSLYRGAHNTDTQYF
TRBD1	-	TRBV7-8	TRBJ1-6	TGTGCCAGCAGCTTAGGACAGGGCGTCCCTAATTCACCCCTCCACTTT	CASSLGQGVPNSPLHF
TRBD1	-	TRBV10-3	TRBJ1-5	TGTGCCATCAGTGAGTCGACTCTGGACAGGCCTTACCAGCCCCAGCATTTT	CAISESTLDRPYQPQHF
TRBD2	few	TRBV20-1	TRBJ2-1	TGCAGTGCTCCATTGGGGAGCGGGGACAATGAGCAGTTCTTC	CSAPLGSGDNEQFF
-	few	TRBV5-1	TRBJ2-1	TGCGCCAGCAGCCCCGGGACCTCCGGCGATGAGCAGTTCTTC	CASSPGTSGDEQFF